Following are 28 T cell receptor beta chains from one sample sequenced in a study of shared clonotypes between healthy human individuals. Sequencing used immunoSEQ multiplex PCR; TCRdb keeps in-frame clones, though not all of them. Altogether a few hundred thousand clones are present, around four fifths being singletons, with the ten largest covering under 11%. The sequenced sample consisted of memory CD4+ T cells sorted from blood. Subset defined: CD45RA-negative fraction. The receptors come from a man aged 25-45 years in good health.

V is TRBV6-5 and J is TRBJ1-5; unclear D gene. From germline, CDR1 is MNHEY and CDR2 SVGAGI. The CDR3 length is 12 residues. Deletions cut 2 bases from V and 7 bases from J, with 6 bases between. The DNA for the CDR3 is TGTGCCAGCAGTTACCCCGGCCAGCCCCAGCATTTT. Encoded protein: CASSYPGQPQHF.

This clone showed up just once. V is TRBV7-9 and J is TRBJ2-1; 8 nucleotides align to TRBD2. There are 14 residues in the CDR3. V dropped 6 bases and J dropped 7; count of bases not matched to a gene: 8. Germline values: CDR1 SEHNR, CDR2 FQNEAQ (reference sequence). CDR3 protein: CASSQREGANEQFF. CDR3 in DNA: TGTGCCAGCAGTCAACGGGAGGGCGCAAATGAGCAGTTCTTC.

This chain links TRBV7-6 with TRBJ2-2; D remains unclear. The CDR3 totals 13 residues. Germline CDR1 reads SGHVS; CDR2 reads FNYEAQ. Trimming cost V 8 bases and J 4 bases, with 11 bases left between them. The CDR3 nucleotides read TGTGCCAGCGTCCCTTTGAGCACCGGGGAGCTGTTTTTT. Protein sequence: CASVPLSTGELFF.

A few counts support this clone. The rearrangement links TRBV5-4 to TRBJ2-2; D call uncertain. The germline CDR1 and CDR2 sequences are SGHNT and YYREEE (reference sequence). V lost 4 bases and J 0 bases, leaving 13 bases between the germline ends. The CDR3 runs to 16 residues. CDR3 region: CASSGVAGANTGELFF. The CDR3 DNA reads TGTGCCAGCAGCGGGGTCGCCGGAGCGAACACCGGGGAGCTGTTTTTT. Looking up the rest from reference TRBV5-4 and TRBJ2-2 gives the full variable domain: ETGVTQSPTHLIKTRGQQVTLRCSSQSGHNTVSWYQQALGQGPQFIFQYYREEENGRGNFPPRFSGLQFPNYSSELNVNALELDDSALYLCASSGVAGANTGELFFGEGSRLTVL.

The chain recombines TRBV29-1 with TRBJ2-1; 10 bases line up with TRBD2. Trimming took 4 bases from V and 4 from J; bases not matched to a gene: 10. Germline V gene sequence: CDR1 SQVTM, CDR2 ANQGSEA. The CDR3 contains 16 residues. The CDR3 nucleotides are TGCAGCGTTGTTGGTGAGGGACTAGCGAATTACAATGAGCAGTTCTTC. Translated: CSVVGEGLANYNEQFF.

This chain joins TRBV2 and TRBJ2-3, with D perhaps TRBD1 (5 bases). CDR1 is SNHLY and CDR2 is FYNNEI in the germline V gene. CDR3 length: 18 amino acids. Trimming took 2 bases from V and 2 from J, leaving 20 bases between them. CDR3 sequence (DNA): TGTGCCAGCAGTGAATGGGTGGGAAGGGGCCTCACCACAGATACGCAGTATTTT. Residues: CASSEWVGRGLTTDTQYF.

As DNA, the CDR3 is TGTGCCAGCGAAAACGGGAGGGCCCACGCAAATGAGCAGTTCTTC. Encoded protein: CASENGRAHANEQFF. This rearrangement joins TRBV6-6 to TRBJ2-1; 8 nucleotides agree with TRBD2. The trim removed 8 bases at V and 7 bases at J, leaving 13 bases unmatched. The CDR3 loop spans 15 amino acids. In germline, CDR1 is MNHNY, CDR2 SVGAGI (reference sequence).

V and J are TRBV19 and TRBJ2-2, with TRBD1 matching over 7 bases. Germline assignment: CDR1 LNHDA and CDR2 SQIVND (reference sequence). The length of the CDR3 is 17 residues. V was clipped by 1 base and J by 1 base; unmatched bases: 6. The chain's CDR3 is CASSIARGLQNTGELFF. DNA of the CDR3: TGTGCCAGTAGTATAGCCAGGGGGTTACAGAACACCGGGGAGCTGTTTTTT.

The chain has TRBV9 and TRBJ2-7; no clear D. This CDR3 has 13 residues. V was trimmed by 3 bases and J by 2 bases, leaving 9 bases between them. Per germline, CDR1 SGDLS and CDR2 YYNGEE. The CDR3 DNA follows: TGTGCCAGCAGCGAAGACCTAACCTACGAGCAGTACTTC. It specifies CASSEDLTYEQYF.

The rearrangement uses TRBV19 and TRBJ1-2; 7 nucleotides align to TRBD1. There are 15 residues in the CDR3. V lost 7 bases and J lost 2; bases outside the gene matches: 10. The germline V gene encodes CDR1 LNHDA and CDR2 SQIVND (reference sequence). The CDR3 loop reads CASTTNRGRNYGYTF. Written as DNA, the CDR3 is TGTGCCAGTACCACCAACAGGGGTCGGAACTATGGCTACACCTTC.

Remarks on this clone: This sample includes further DNA sequences coding for the same CDR3. The chain has TRBV18 and TRBJ1-2; possible D gene TRBD1, 6 bases. Deletions cut 3 bases from V and 2 bases from J, with 10 bases between. Germline V gene data show CDR1 as KGHSH and CDR2 as LQKENI. The CDR3 runs to 14 residues. The CDR3 loop is CASSPGAGNYGYTF. The CDR3 DNA reads TGTGCCAGCTCACCGGGGGCGGGGAACTATGGCTACACCTTC.

The rearrangement joins TRBV7-3 to TRBJ2-1; 8 bases fit TRBD1. The CDR3 length is 17 residues. The V segment lost 0 bases and the J segment 5 bases; nucleotides outside the gene matches: 9. CDR1 and CDR2 (germline): SGHTA, FQGTGA. CDR3 sequence: CASSLTFGQGAHNEQFF. CDR3 coding DNA: TGTGCCAGCAGCTTAACGTTTGGCCAGGGGGCCCACAATGAGCAGTTCTTC. Full variable domain (outside the CDR3, taken from reference TRBV7-3 and TRBJ2-1): GAGVSQTPSNKVTEKGKYVELRCDPISGHTALYWYRQSLGQGPEFLIYFQGTGAADDSGLPNDRFFAVRPEGSVSTLKIQRTERGDSAVYLCASSLTFGQGAHNEQFFGPGTRLTVL.

V gene TRBV6-1 combines with J gene TRBJ2-1, with 14 bases that match TRBD2. Germline V lookup: CDR1 MNHNS, CDR2 SASEGT. With V trimmed by 3 bases and J by 1 base, 8 bases remained unmatched. The CDR3 is made up of 19 amino acids. CDR3 nucleotide sequence: TGTGCCAGCAGTGAGAGGACTAGCGGGAGGTCACGGTCCTACAATGAGCAGTTCTTC. This gives the protein CASSERTSGRSRSYNEQFF.

This clone was picked up a small number of times. This chain connects TRBV6-1 to TRBJ1-1; 7 nucleotides match TRBD1. Germline V gene sequence: CDR1 MNHNS, CDR2 SASEGT. The CDR3 is 14 residues long. Trimming at V came to 5 bases and at J to 5 bases, leaving 8 bases not matched to a gene. The CDR3 nucleotides are TGTGCCAGCAGTTCAGCGACAGGGTGGACTGAAGCTTTCTTT. Translating it yields CASSSATGWTEAFF.

The chain uses TRBV6-5 and TRBJ2-3; TRBD1 agrees at 11 bases. With V trimmed by 1 base and J by 5 bases, 2 bases remained unmatched. The CDR3 contains 15 residues. Germline loops: CDR1 MNHEY, CDR2 SVGAGI. DNA for the CDR3: TGTGCCAGCAGTTACTGGACAGGGGGCAGAGATACGCAGTATTTT. This translates into CASSYWTGGRDTQYF.

In the case of this clone: The same CDR3 also results from other DNA sequences found in this sample. The chain is built from TRBV10-3 and TRBJ1-5; D ambiguous. This CDR3 is 15 amino acids long. Germline CDR1 and CDR2: ENHRY and SYGVKD. V was pared by 0 bases and J by 0 bases, with 6 bases between. The CDR3 is CAISESAGSNQPQHF. CDR3 DNA: TGTGCCATCAGTGAGTCGGCAGGTAGCAATCAGCCCCAGCATTTT.

The chain uses TRBV25-1 and TRBJ1-5, with a weak D call TRBD1 (6 bases). CDR3 length equals 15 residues. CDR1 MGHDK and CDR2 SYGVNS come from the germline V gene. Trimming took 2 bases from V and 2 from J, leaving 10 bases between them. This CDR3 reads CASSEGGGGNQPQHF. DNA of the CDR3: TGTGCCAGCAGTGAAGGAGGGGGTGGCAATCAGCCCCAGCATTTT.

The chain combines TRBV2 with TRBJ1-4, with 7 bases matching TRBD1. This CDR3 region has 14 residues. Germline loops: CDR1 SNHLY, CDR2 FYNNEI. V lost 5 bases to trimming and J lost 6 bases; unmatched junction nucleotides: 6. Here the CDR3 DNA reads TGTGCCAGCAGTAGGACAGGTCGGGATGAAAAACTGTTTTTT. Translating gives CASSRTGRDEKLFF. The full variable domain, in which reference TRBV2 and TRBJ1-4 provide the parts outside the CDR3, is EPEVTQTPSHQVTQMGQEVILRCVPISNHLYFYWYRQILGQKVEFLVSFYNNEISEKSEIFDDQFSVERPDGSNFTLKIRSTKLEDSAMYFCASSRTGRDEKLFFGSGTQLSVL.

The chain combines TRBV7-9 with TRBJ2-5, with TRBD1 matching 8 bases. V was pared by 2 bases and J by 0 bases, with 5 bases of the junction left unmatched. Germline CDR1 SEHNR, CDR2 FQNEAQ (reference sequence). The CDR3 contains 16 residues. The CDR3 bases are TGTGCCAGCAGCTTATCCCGGGACAGGTACCAAGAGACCCAGTACTTC. Its protein is CASSLSRDRYQETQYF.

The chain employs TRBV5-1 and TRBJ2-1; D possibly matches TRBD1 or TRBD2 (6 bases each). In germline, CDR1 is SGHRS, CDR2 YFSETQ. The germline V and J ends were trimmed by 6 bases and 7 bases, with 20 bases remaining between them. CDR3 length: 15 residues. The DNA of the CDR3 is TGCGCCAGCACCCAAGGGGGAGGTAAGGGTAATGAGCAGTTCTTC. This gives the protein CASTQGGGKGNEQFF.

This clone was seen once. The rearrangement links TRBV6-5 to TRBJ1-2; possibly TRBD1 for D (6 bases). Deletions cut 6 bases from V and 2 bases from J, with 13 bases between. The CDR3 consists of 14 residues. The germline gives CDR1 MNHEY, CDR2 SVGAGI. CDR3 in amino acids: CASRPQGLNYGYTF. The DNA for the CDR3 is TGTGCCAGCAGGCCACAGGGTTTGAACTATGGCTACACCTTC.

The chain couples TRBV5-1 to TRBJ2-5, with 7 bases aligning to TRBD2. CDR3 length equals 14 residues. Germline assignment: CDR1 SGHRS and CDR2 YFSETQ. V dropped 2 bases and J dropped 0; count of bases not matched to a gene: 1. The CDR3 nucleotides read TGCGCCAGCAGCTTTGGGAGGGACCAAGAGACCCAGTACTTC. It is translated as CASSFGRDQETQYF.

This clone was found many times. The rearrangement links TRBV29-1 to TRBJ2-5; a weak D match, TRBD2 (6 bases). CDR3 length: 12 amino acids. Trimming stripped 2 bases from V and 5 bases from J, with 9 bases between. Per germline, CDR1 SQVTM and CDR2 ANQGSEA. The CDR3 coding sequence is TGCAGCGTTGAAACTAGCTCTGAGACCCAGTACTTC. This codes for CSVETSSETQYF.

Worth noting for this clone: The sample carries other DNA sequences with the same CDR3. The rearrangement uses TRBV29-1 and TRBJ2-7, with a possible D match to TRBD1 (5 bases). The CDR3 runs to 11 residues. The V end lost 4 bases, the J end lost 1 base, and 5 bases lay between the germline ends. The V gene's germline CDR1 is SQVTM and CDR2 ANQGSEA. The DNA for the CDR3 is TGCAGCGTTGGACAGTCCTACGAGCAGTACTTC. It codes for CSVGQSYEQYF.

The chain has TRBV28 and TRBJ1-3, with TRBD1 identical over 8 bases. The CDR3 totals 16 residues. Germline assignment: CDR1 MDHEN and CDR2 SYDVKM. V shed 6 bases and J 3 bases; nucleotides not matched to a gene: 10. The CDR3 sequence: CASRLQGGGYGNTIYF. The CDR3 DNA sequence: TGTGCCAGCAGATTACAGGGGGGAGGGTATGGAAACACCATATATTTT.

This clone was observed once. CDR3 nucleotide sequence: TGTGCCACCAGCAGTCCTGACAGGGCCGGACCGGGAAACACCATATATTTT. Amino acids: CATSSPDRAGPGNTIYF. The J gene is TRBJ1-3, the V gene TRBV15, with 7 bases identical to TRBD1. J gave up 4 bases and V 3 bases, and 12 bases lay outside the gene matches. The CDR3 is 17 residues long. Germline lookup yields CDR1 LNHNV and CDR2 YYDKDF (reference sequence).

This clone was observed a few times. The J gene is TRBJ2-3, the V gene TRBV6-6; maybe TRBD1 (6 bases). Germline V CDR1 and CDR2: MNHNY, SVGAGI (reference sequence). CDR3 length: 13 amino acids. V was trimmed by 9 bases and J by 2 bases, leaving 12 bases between them. The CDR3 DNA follows: TGTGCCAGTCGGGACACAAACACAGATACGCAGTATTTT. Amino acids: CASRDTNTDTQYF.

The V gene is TRBV7-9, the J gene TRBJ2-7; possible D gene TRBD1, 6 bases. Germline V gene lookup returns CDR1 SEHNR and CDR2 FQNEAQ (reference sequence). Between the trimmed V and J ends, which lost 5 bases and 2 bases, there was a span of 16 bases. The CDR3 extends over 15 amino acids. DNA of the CDR3: TGTGCCAGCAGCCCACCCGGACAGAAACCCTACGAGCAGTACTTC. Amino acids: CASSPPGQKPYEQYF.